These T cell receptor beta chains were read from a single sample in a study of shared clonotypes between healthy human individuals. Only in-frame clones appear in the TCRdb table, and some are missing; sequencing was by immunoSEQ multiplex PCR. The profile shows approximately 2.4 million clones, approximately 94% of them singletons. The material sequenced was naive CD4+ T cells sorted from blood. The receptors here all came from a man aged 18 to 29 in good health. CDR3s include the opening cysteine and the closing phenylalanine or tryptophan. D genes are given only for firm matches. Size tells how often a clone was seen (once, few, many) or the class of an expanded clone, and some rows leave it out.

V gene	D gene	J gene	clone size	CDR3 protein	CDR3 DNA
TRBV5-1	TRBD2	TRBJ2-7	once	CASSLGLEKDKEQYF	TGCGCCAGCAGCCTAGGACTAGAAAAGGATAAGGAGCAGTACTTC
TRBV18	TRBD1	TRBJ2-2	-	CASSQGTGNTGELFF	TGTGCCAGCTCACAAGGGACAGGGAACACCGGGGAGCTGTTTTTT
TRBV5-1	-	TRBJ1-2	-	CASSLEAAYGYTF	TGCGCCAGCAGCTTGGAGGCGGCTTATGGCTACACCTTC
TRBV18	TRBD1	TRBJ2-7	-	CASSPRQGARYEQYF	TGTGCCAGCTCACCAAGACAGGGGGCCAGGTACGAGCAGTACTTC
TRBV11-2	-	TRBJ2-7	-	CASSNGDRPPYEQYF	TGTGCCAGCAGCAATGGAGACAGGCCTCCCTACGAGCAGTACTTC
TRBV28	-	TRBJ2-2	-	CASSRLTRNTGELFF	TGTGCCAGCAGCCGATTGACACGGAACACCGGGGAGCTGTTTTTT
TRBV19	TRBD1	TRBJ2-2	-	CASLNLGQGATGELFF	TGTGCCAGCCTAAACCTGGGACAGGGGGCCACCGGGGAGCTGTTTTTT
TRBV19	TRBD1	TRBJ2-6	-	CASSSQDRSGSGANVLTF	TGTGCCAGTAGTTCCCAGGACAGGAGTGGCTCTGGGGCCAACGTCCTGACTTTC
TRBV30	-	TRBJ2-7	-	CAWSPGLDSYEQYF	TGTGCCTGGAGCCCGGGACTTGACTCCTACGAGCAGTACTTC
TRBV2	-	TRBJ2-2	few	CASSETRGTGELFF	TGTGCCAGCAGTGAGACGCGGGGCACCGGGGAGCTGTTTTTT
TRBV5-1	-	TRBJ1-1	-	CASSLAVGVEAFF	TGCGCCAGCAGCTTGGCAGTGGGGGTTGAAGCTTTCTTT
TRBV5-4	TRBD1	TRBJ1-2	-	CASSLSDRGQTSYTF	TGTGCCAGCAGCTTGTCGGACAGGGGGCAGACAAGCTACACCTTC
TRBV7-2	TRBD1	TRBJ2-7	-	CASSVWDSSYEQYF	TGTGCCAGCAGCGTTTGGGACAGCTCCTACGAGCAGTACTTC
TRBV7-2	TRBD1	TRBJ2-1	-	CASSFLGTEYNEQFF	TGTGCCAGCAGCTTTCTGGGGACAGAGTACAATGAGCAGTTCTTC
TRBV28	TRBD1	TRBJ1-5	-	CASSRDRGQGKSNQPQHF	TGTGCCAGCAGCAGGGACAGGGGGCAGGGGAAAAGCAATCAGCCCCAGCATTTT
TRBV4-1	-	TRBJ2-5	once	CASSNRVIQETQYF	TGCGCCAGCAGCAACAGGGTAATCCAAGAGACCCAGTACTTC
TRBV7-2	TRBD1	TRBJ2-1	-	CASSSDRGQYNEQFF	TGTGCCAGCAGCTCCGACAGGGGGCAGTACAATGAGCAGTTCTTC
TRBV7-9	TRBD2	TRBJ2-7	-	CASSFGTSLYEQYF	TGTGCCAGCAGCTTCGGGACTAGCCTCTACGAGCAGTACTTC
TRBV5-1	TRBD2	TRBJ2-1	-	CASSPTSGNYNEQFF	TGCGCCAGCAGCCCCACTAGCGGGAACTACAATGAGCAGTTCTTC
TRBV6-1	-	TRBJ1-6	-	CASSDAGAGRSPLHF	TGTGCCAGCAGTGATGCAGGCGCTGGTCGTTCACCCCTCCACTTT
TRBV5-6	TRBD2	TRBJ2-2	-	CASSFMAGGHTGELFF	TGTGCCAGCAGCTTTATGGCGGGAGGGCACACCGGGGAGCTGTTTTTT
TRBV30	-	TRBJ2-5	-	CAWDRHQETQYF	TGTGCCTGGGACAGGCACCAAGAGACCCAGTACTTC
TRBV25-1	-	TRBJ2-7	few	CASMGHLYEQYF	TGTGCCAGCATGGGACACCTCTACGAGCAGTACTTC
TRBV5-1	TRBD2	TRBJ2-3	-	CASKMSGGTDTQYF	TGCGCCAGCAAAATGAGCGGGGGCACAGATACGCAGTATTTT
TRBV5-1	TRBD1	TRBJ2-3	-	CASSSTGPDTQYF	TGCGCCAGCAGCTCGACAGGGCCAGATACGCAGTATTTT
TRBV19	-	TRBJ1-1	-	CATTFGVNTEAFF	TGTGCCACAACCTTCGGGGTGAACACTGAAGCTTTCTTT
TRBV29-1	-	TRBJ2-7	once	CSVEESVTEQYF	TGCAGCGTTGAAGAATCAGTAACTGAGCAGTACTTC
TRBV7-9	-	TRBJ2-7	-	CASSLSGGLYEQYF	TGTGCCAGCAGCTTATCCGGGGGGCTGTACGAGCAGTACTTC
TRBV6-6	-	TRBJ1-2	-	CASSYGAVGYTF	TGTGCCAGCAGTTACGGAGCCGTAGGCTACACCTTC
TRBV2	-	TRBJ2-7	-	CASSPTPYEQYF	TGTGCCAGCAGTCCGACCCCCTACGAGCAGTACTTC
TRBV10-3	-	TRBJ1-1	-	CAISPGRSGTEAFF	TGTGCCATCAGTCCGGGGCGTTCGGGCACTGAAGCTTTCTTT
TRBV13	-	TRBJ1-2	-	CASSLAGAIGYGYTF	TGTGCCAGCAGCTTGGCAGGGGCAATTGGCTATGGCTACACCTTC
TRBV18	-	TRBJ1-5	-	CASSEGGSGAGQPQHF	TGTGCCAGCTCAGAAGGTGGCTCAGGGGCAGGACAGCCCCAGCATTTT
TRBV4-3	TRBD2	TRBJ2-5	-	CASSQGEGLETQYF	TGCGCCAGCAGCCAGGGGGAGGGGCTTGAGACCCAGTACTTC
TRBV6-5	-	TRBJ2-5	once	CASSSGSLGEETQYF	TGTGCCAGCAGTTCCGGGTCCCTGGGTGAAGAGACCCAGTACTTC
TRBV5-1	-	TRBJ2-5	-	CASSPGRQETQYF	TGCGCCAGCAGTCCAGGGAGGCAAGAGACCCAGTACTTC
TRBV5-6	-	TRBJ1-2	-	CASSWGRGYTF	TGTGCCAGCAGCTGGGGCAGGGGCTACACCTTC
TRBV7-9	-	TRBJ1-4	-	CASSLGGGRNEKLFF	TGTGCCAGCAGCTTAGGAGGGGGTCGGAATGAAAAACTGTTTTTT
TRBV6-1	-	TRBJ1-2	-	CASSSDRNNYGYTF	TGTGCCAGCAGTTCCGACAGGAACAACTATGGCTACACCTTC
TRBV6-1	TRBD1	TRBJ1-6	-	CASSPDRARNSPLHF	TGTGCCAGCAGTCCGGACAGGGCACGGAATTCACCCCTCCACTTT
TRBV5-1	-	TRBJ2-5	-	CASSPFLANQETQYF	TGCGCCAGCAGCCCATTTCTAGCGAACCAAGAGACCCAGTACTTC
TRBV10-3	-	TRBJ1-1	-	CAIRWGENTEAFF	TGTGCCATCCGTTGGGGGGAGAACACTGAAGCTTTCTTT
TRBV2	-	TRBJ2-2	-	CASRVTTLNTGELFF	TGTGCCAGCAGGGTGACTACCTTGAACACCGGGGAGCTGTTTTTT
TRBV7-2	-	TRBJ1-1	few	CASSLEGNTEAFF	TGTGCCAGCAGCTTAGAGGGGAACACTGAAGCTTTCTTT
TRBV11-3	TRBD1	TRBJ1-1	-	CASSWRRQGRTEAFF	TGTGCCAGCAGCTGGAGACGACAGGGGAGGACTGAAGCTTTCTTT
TRBV2	-	TRBJ2-7	-	CASRARDLEQYF	TGTGCCAGCAGGGCCCGGGATTTAGAGCAGTACTTC
TRBV6-1	-	TRBJ2-2	-	CASSEQAPNTGELFF	TGTGCCAGCAGTGAACAGGCCCCAAACACCGGGGAGCTGTTTTTT
TRBV5-8	-	TRBJ2-1	-	CASSPDGSSYNEQFF	TGTGCCAGCAGTCCTGACGGGAGCTCCTACAATGAGCAGTTCTTC
TRBV18	TRBD2	TRBJ2-2	-	CASSPGLASGELFF	TGTGCCAGCTCACCCGGACTAGCGAGCGGGGAGCTGTTTTTT
TRBV18	-	TRBJ1-5	-	CATGTRNQPQHF	TGTGCCACCGGGACCCGCAATCAGCCCCAGCATTTT
TRBV14	-	TRBJ2-7	-	CASSHRGDEQYF	TGTGCCAGCAGCCACCGTGGGGACGAGCAGTACTTC
TRBV10-3	-	TRBJ2-7	-	CAIREGTSAYEQYF	TGTGCCATCAGGGAAGGGACGTCCGCCTACGAGCAGTACTTC
TRBV6-4	-	TRBJ1-2	-	CASYRETARSGYTF	TGTGCCAGTTACCGGGAAACCGCCCGGTCAGGCTACACCTTC
TRBV4-1	TRBD1	TRBJ2-5	-	CASSQGLTGEETQYF	TGCGCCAGCAGCCAAGGTCTGACAGGGGAAGAGACCCAGTACTTC
TRBV6-1	-	TRBJ2-7	-	CASSELLTSYEQYF	TGTGCCAGCAGTGAACTTCTGACCTCCTACGAGCAGTACTTC
TRBV6-6	-	TRBJ1-6	few	CASSWDTGVGNSPLHF	TGTGCCAGCAGTTGGGACACCGGGGTCGGTAATTCACCCCTCCACTTT